The T cell receptor (beta chain) described here comes from a study of cytomegalovirus exposure and HLA in healthy donors. The wider study: From HLA-typed donors, an early data release held tens of millions of unique TCRs. The Caucasian-associated ancestry cluster held around four fifths of over 350 genotyped donors.

Comment on this clone: Its cognate antigen is unknown. The CDR3 ends on some other residue instead of the conserved phenylalanine or tryptophan, so this is likely a read error.

Study-level points and caveats: Listed as cytomegalovirus-associated were more than 150 TCR beta chains.

PCR employed 60 Vbeta and 13 Jbeta primers. Data came from immunoSEQ multiplex PCR; TCRdb stores just in-frame clones and leaves some out. The sample holds some 150,000 clones, roughly 82% seen once. Donors had nominal health at sampling but likely had unrecorded immune exposures. Material for sequencing was PBMCs. This TCR came from a man aged 50 to 59 in good health and CMV-seropositive.

In DNA, the CDR3 is TGTGCCAGTAATGGGGGGACTCGGGGAGAAAAACTGTTTTTG. Translating gives CASNGGTRGEKLFL. V and J are TRBV19 and TRBJ1-4, with D possibly matching TRBD1 (5 bases). The CDR3 consists of 14 residues. Germline CDR1 is LNHDA and CDR2 is SQIVND (reference sequence). Trimming removed 7 bases from V and 8 bases from J, with 17 bases in between.